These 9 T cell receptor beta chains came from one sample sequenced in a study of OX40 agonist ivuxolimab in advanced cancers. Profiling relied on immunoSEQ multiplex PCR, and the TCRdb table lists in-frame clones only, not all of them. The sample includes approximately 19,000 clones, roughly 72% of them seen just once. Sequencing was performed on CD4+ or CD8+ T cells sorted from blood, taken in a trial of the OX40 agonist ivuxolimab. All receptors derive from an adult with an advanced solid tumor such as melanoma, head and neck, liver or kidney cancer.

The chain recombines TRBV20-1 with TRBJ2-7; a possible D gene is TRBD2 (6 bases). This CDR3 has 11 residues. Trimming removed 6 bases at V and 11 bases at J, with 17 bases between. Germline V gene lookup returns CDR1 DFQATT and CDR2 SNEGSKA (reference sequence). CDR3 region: CSAKQRGKEYF. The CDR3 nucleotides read TGCAGTGCGAAACAACGCGGGAAAGAGTACTTC.

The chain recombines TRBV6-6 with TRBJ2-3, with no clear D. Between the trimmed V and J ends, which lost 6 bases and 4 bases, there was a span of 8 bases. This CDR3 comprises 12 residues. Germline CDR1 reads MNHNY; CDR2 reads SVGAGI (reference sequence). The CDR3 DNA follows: TGTGCCAGCAGGTCACGAGCAGATACGCAGTATTTT. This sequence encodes CASRSRADTQYF.

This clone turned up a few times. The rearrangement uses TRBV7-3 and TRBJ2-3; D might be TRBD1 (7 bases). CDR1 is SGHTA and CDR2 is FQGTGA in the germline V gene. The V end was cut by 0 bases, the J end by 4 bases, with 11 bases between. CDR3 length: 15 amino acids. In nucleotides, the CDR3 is TGTGCCAGCAGCTTAACGCAGGGGGGAGCAGATACGCAGTATTTT. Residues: CASSLTQGGADTQYF.

CDR3 loop: CAISERGGGSTDTQYF. As DNA, the CDR3 is TGTGCCATCAGTGAGAGGGGCGGGGGTAGCACAGATACGCAGTATTTT. This chain connects TRBV10-3 to TRBJ2-3; 7 nucleotides align to TRBD2. The CDR3 covers 16 residues. Germline V gene sequence: CDR1 ENHRY, CDR2 SYGVKD. With V trimmed by 2 bases and J by 0 bases, 5 bases remained unmatched.

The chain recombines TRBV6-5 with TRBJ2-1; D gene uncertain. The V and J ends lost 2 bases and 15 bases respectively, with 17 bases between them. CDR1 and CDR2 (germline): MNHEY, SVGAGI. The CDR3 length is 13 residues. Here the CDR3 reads CASSYPGPGPRFF. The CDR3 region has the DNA TGTGCCAGCAGTTACCCCGGACCGGGCCCCCGGTTCTTC.

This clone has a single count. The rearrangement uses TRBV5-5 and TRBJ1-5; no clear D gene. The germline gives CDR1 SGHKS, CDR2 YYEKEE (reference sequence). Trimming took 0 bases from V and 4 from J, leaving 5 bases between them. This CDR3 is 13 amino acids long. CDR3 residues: CASSLGQNQPQHF. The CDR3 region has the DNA TGTGCCAGCAGCTTGGGCCAGAATCAGCCCCAGCATTTT.

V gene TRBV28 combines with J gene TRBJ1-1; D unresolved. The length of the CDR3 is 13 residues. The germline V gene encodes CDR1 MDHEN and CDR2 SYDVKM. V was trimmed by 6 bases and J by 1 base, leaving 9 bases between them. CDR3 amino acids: CASSLAGNTEAFF. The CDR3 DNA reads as TGTGCCAGCAGCCTGGCGGGGAACACTGAAGCTTTCTTT.

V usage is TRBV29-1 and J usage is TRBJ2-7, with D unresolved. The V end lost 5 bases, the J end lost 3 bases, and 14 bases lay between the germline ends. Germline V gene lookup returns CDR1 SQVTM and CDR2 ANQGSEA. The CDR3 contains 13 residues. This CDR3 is CSVLGTSVYEQYF. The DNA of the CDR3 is TGCAGCGTTCTGGGAACTTCCGTCTACGAGCAGTACTTC.

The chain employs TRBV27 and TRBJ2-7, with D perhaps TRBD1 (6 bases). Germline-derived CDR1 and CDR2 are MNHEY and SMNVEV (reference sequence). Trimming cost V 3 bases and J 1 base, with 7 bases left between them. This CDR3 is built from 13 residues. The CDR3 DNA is TGTGCCAGCAGTTTTGGGACATCCTACGAGCAGTACTTC. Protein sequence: CASSFGTSYEQYF.